This T cell receptor beta chain was observed in a study of Ad26.COV2.S vaccination and SARS-CoV-2 variants. Whole-study context: The vaccine Ad26.COV2.S was put into the muscle once, or twice with 56 days between. Regarding the study as a whole: For non-spike TCRs, breadth in vaccine recipients resembled that in placebo recipients. Ad26.COV2.S recipients had broader spike-specific TCRs (P = 0.0014).

Data came from immunoSEQ multiplex PCR; TCRdb stores just in-frame clones and leaves some out. The top ten clones hold 5.5% to 7% of a sample with hundreds of thousands of clones, about 85% of them seen once. For this clone: Antigen specificity is unknown.

Treatment noted: 19 received Ad26.COV2.S at low or high dose, single or two shots; roughly five received placebo; per-sample allocation not given. The samples were gathered on day 63 after the first injection of vaccine or placebo. This sequence was found in a person between 18 and 65 years old who received the Ad26.COV2.S COVID-19 vaccine or a placebo. The starting material was peripheral blood, obtained in a trial of Ad26.COV2.S vaccine versus placebo.

CDR3 region: CASSQGGRVNYNEQFF. Written as DNA, the CDR3 is TGTGCCAGCAGCCAAGGAGGCAGGGTGAACTACAATGAGCAGTTCTTC. The chain has TRBV3-1 (or the pseudogene TRBV3-2) and TRBJ2-1; perhaps TRBD1 as D (5 bases). Trimming left V 1 base short and J 3 bases short, with 13 bases between. The germline gives CDR1 LGHDT, CDR2 YNNKEL (reference sequence). The CDR3 is 16 residues long.